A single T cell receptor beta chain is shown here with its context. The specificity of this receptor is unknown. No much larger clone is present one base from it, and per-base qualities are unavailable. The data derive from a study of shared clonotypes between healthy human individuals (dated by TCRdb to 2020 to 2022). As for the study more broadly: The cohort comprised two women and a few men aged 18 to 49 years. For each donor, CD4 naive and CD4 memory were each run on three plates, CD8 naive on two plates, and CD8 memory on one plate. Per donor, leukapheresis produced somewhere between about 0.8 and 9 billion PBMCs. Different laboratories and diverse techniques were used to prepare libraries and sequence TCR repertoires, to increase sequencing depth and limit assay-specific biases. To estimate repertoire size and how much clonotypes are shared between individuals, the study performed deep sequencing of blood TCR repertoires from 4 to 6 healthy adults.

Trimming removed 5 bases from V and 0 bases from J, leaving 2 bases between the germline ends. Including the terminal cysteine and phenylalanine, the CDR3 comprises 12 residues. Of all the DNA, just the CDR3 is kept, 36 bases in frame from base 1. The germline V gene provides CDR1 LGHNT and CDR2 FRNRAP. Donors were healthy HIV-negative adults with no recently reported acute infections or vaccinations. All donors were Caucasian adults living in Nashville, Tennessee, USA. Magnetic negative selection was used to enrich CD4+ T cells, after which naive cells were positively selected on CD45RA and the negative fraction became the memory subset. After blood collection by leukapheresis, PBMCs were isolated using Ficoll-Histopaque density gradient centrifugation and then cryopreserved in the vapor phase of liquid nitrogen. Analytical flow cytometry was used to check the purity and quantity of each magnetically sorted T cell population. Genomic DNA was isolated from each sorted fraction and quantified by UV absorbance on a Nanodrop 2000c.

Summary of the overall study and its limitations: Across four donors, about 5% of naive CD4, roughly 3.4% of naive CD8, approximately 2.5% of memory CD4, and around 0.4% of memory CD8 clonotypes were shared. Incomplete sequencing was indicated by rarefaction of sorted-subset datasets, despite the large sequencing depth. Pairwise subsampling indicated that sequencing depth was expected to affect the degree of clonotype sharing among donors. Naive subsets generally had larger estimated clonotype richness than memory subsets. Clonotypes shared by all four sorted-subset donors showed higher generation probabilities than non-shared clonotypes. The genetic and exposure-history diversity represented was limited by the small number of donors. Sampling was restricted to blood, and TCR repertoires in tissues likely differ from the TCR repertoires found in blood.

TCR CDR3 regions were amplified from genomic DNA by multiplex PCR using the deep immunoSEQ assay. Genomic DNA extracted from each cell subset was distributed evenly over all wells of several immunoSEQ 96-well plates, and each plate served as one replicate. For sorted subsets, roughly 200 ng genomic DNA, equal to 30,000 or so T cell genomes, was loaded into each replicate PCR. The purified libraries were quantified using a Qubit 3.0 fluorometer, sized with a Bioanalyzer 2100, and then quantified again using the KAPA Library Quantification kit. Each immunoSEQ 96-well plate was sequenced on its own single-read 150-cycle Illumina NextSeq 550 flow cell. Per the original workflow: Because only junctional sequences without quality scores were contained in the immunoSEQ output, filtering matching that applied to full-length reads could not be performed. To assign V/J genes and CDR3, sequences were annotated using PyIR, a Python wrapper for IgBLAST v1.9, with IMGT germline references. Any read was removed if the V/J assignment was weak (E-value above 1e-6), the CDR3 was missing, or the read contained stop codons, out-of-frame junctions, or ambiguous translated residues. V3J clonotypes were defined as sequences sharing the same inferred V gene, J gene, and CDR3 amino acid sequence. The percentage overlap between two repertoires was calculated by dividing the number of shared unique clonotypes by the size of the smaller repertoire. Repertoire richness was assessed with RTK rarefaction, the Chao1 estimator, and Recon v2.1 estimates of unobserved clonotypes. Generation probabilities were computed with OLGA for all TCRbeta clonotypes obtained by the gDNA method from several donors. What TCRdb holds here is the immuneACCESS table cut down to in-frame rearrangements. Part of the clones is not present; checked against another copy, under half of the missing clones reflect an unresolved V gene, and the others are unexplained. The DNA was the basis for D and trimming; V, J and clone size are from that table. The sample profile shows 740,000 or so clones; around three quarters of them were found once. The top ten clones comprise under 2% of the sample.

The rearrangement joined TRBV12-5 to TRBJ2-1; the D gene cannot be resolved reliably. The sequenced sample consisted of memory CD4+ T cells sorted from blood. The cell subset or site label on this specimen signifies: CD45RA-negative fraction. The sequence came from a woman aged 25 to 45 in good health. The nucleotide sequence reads TGTGCTAGTGGTGTCTCCTACAATGAGCAGTTCTTC. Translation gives CASGVSYNEQFF.